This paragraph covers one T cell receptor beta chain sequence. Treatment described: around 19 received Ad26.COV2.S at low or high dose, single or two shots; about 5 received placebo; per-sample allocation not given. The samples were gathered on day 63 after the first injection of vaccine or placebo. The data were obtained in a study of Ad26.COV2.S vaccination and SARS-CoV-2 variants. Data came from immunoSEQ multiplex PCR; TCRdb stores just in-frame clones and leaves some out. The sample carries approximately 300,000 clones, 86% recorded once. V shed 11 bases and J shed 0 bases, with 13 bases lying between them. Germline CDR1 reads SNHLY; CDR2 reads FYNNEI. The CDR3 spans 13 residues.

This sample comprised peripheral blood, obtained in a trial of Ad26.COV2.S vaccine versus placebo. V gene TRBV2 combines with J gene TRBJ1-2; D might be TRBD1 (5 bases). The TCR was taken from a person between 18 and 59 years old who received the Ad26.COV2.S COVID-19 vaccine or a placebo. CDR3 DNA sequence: TGTGCCGGTAGACAGCAACCTAACTATGGCTACACCTTC. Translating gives CAGRQQPNYGYTF.